This TCR beta chain was sequenced during a study of T cells in lung cancer brain metastases. Libraries were prepared by immunoSEQ multiplex PCR; TCRdb keeps only in-frame clonotypes and omits some of them. Of several thousand clones in the sample, approximately 90% were seen once. The trim removed 1 base at V and 4 bases at J, leaving 0 bases unmatched. Per the germline V gene, CDR1 is KGHSH and CDR2 is LQKENI. The CDR3 is 14 residues long. The material sequenced was tumor tissue from the primary lung tumor. V and J are TRBV18 and TRBJ2-7; 11 bases agree with TRBD2. This sequence was found in a woman aged 45-60 years with non-small cell lung cancer. In DNA form, the CDR3 reads TGTGCCAGCTCACCACTAGCGGGAGGGTACGAGCAGTACTTC. It specifies CASSPLAGGYEQYF. Full variable domain (remainder filled in from reference TRBV18 and TRBJ2-7): NAGVMQNPRHLVRRRGQEARLRCSPMKGHSHVYWYRQLPEEGLKFMVYLQKENIIDESGMPKERFSAEFPKEGPSILRIQQVVRGDSAAYFCASSPLAGGYEQYFGPGTRLTVT.